This T cell receptor (beta chain) was recorded in a study of blood T cell repertoires in COVID-19. In the study overall: COVID-19 samples collected from the United States, Italy and Spain covered acute and convalescent phases. T cells, B-cell-depleted T cells, or PBMCs supplied cDNA or gDNA.

This CDR3 spans 16 amino acids. V was trimmed by 8 bases and J by 2 bases, leaving 21 bases between them. The germline V gene encodes CDR1 KGHDR and CDR2 SFDVKD. Authors' processing steps: Amplification with reference gene primers provided the estimates of nucleated cell counts. Data came from immunoSEQ multiplex PCR; TCRdb stores just in-frame clones and leaves some out. The DNA was the basis for D and trimming; V, J and clone size are from that table. Among about 190,000 clones listed, around nine tenths were seen once. V is TRBV24-1 and J is TRBJ2-7; D perhaps matches TRBD2 (6 bases). The TCR was taken from a man aged 30 to 39 with acute or convalescent COVID-19. Sequenced material: peripheral blood. The CDR3 DNA is TGTGCCACCATTTTACGCTTTAGCGGTTCGACCTACGAGCAGTACTTC. The encoded protein is CATILRFSGSTYEQYF.